One and the same sample provided the 15 T cell receptor beta chains below, sequenced in a study of T cell changes during pregnancy in multiple sclerosis. TCRdb's table, derived via immunoSEQ multiplex PCR, lists solely in-frame clones and lacks some. The top ten clones hold roughly a tenth of a sample with 30,000 or so clones, approximately 89% of them seen once. The sequenced sample was CD8+ T cells from peripheral blood mononuclear cells, obtained in the second trimester of pregnancy. The receptors derive from a female donor with multiple sclerosis, enrolled in a pregnancy study.

This chain links TRBV29-1 with TRBJ2-3, with 11 bases lining up with TRBD2. The CDR3 runs 13 residues. The V segment lost 1 base and the J segment 14 bases; nucleotides outside the gene matches: 8. The V gene's germline CDR1 is SQVTM and CDR2 ANQGSEA. CDR3 bases: TGCAGCGTTGAAGCCACTAGCGGGGGCAAAAGGTATTTT. Translating gives CSVEATSGGKRYF.

The chain couples TRBV6-5 to TRBJ1-4; possibly TRBD1 for D (5 bases). Trimming removed 6 bases at V and 7 bases at J, with 12 bases between. Germline V gene lookup returns CDR1 MNHEY and CDR2 SVGAGI. The CDR3 has 13 residues. The CDR3 DNA is TGTGCCAGCAGCCCCACAGGATTTGAAAAACTGTTTTTT. This sequence encodes CASSPTGFEKLFF.

V is TRBV30 and J is TRBJ2-7; TRBD1 might be the D (5 bases). Trimming removed 3 bases from V and 3 bases from J, with 12 bases in between. Germline V gene data show CDR1 as GTSNPN and CDR2 as SVGIG (reference sequence). The CDR3 contains 13 residues. CDR3 amino acids: CAWSDRQNYEQYF. The CDR3 coding sequence is TGTGCCTGGAGCGACAGACAGAACTACGAGCAGTACTTC.

V usage is TRBV19 and J usage is TRBJ1-5; no firm D call. Germline V gene sequence: CDR1 LNHDA, CDR2 SQIVND (reference sequence). CDR3 length equals 15 residues. Trimming took off 6 bases at V and 3 bases at J, with 15 bases between the two ends. The DNA for the CDR3 is TGTGCCAGTAGGCGTAGTGATTTTCCCAATCAGCCCCAGCATTTT. Encoded protein: CASRRSDFPNQPQHF.

The CDR3 sequence is CAISRDYYEQYF. The CDR3 DNA is TGTGCCATCAGCCGGGACTACTACGAGCAGTACTTC. This chain uses TRBV10-3 with TRBJ2-7; TRBD2 matches at 7 bases. CDR3 length: 12 amino acids. Germline V CDR1 and CDR2: ENHRY, SYGVKD. J gave up 3 bases and V 6 bases, and 2 bases lay outside the gene matches.

The V and J genes are TRBV10-3 and TRBJ2-3; a possible D gene is TRBD2 (5 bases). CDR1 ENHRY and CDR2 SYGVKD come from the germline V gene. The CDR3 is made up of 12 amino acids. Trimming pared 4 bases from V and 4 bases from J, leaving 6 bases between. CDR3 DNA: TGTGCCATCAGTGCCGGGGCAGATACGCAGTATTTT. Its translation: CAISAGADTQYF.

The chain links TRBV9 to TRBJ2-5; D perhaps matches TRBD1 (5 bases). V was cut by 3 bases and J by 0 bases, with 12 bases left in between. The CDR3 extends over 15 amino acids. CDR1 and CDR2 (germline): SGDLS, YYNGEE. This CDR3 reads CASSAWGRDQETQYF. CDR3 in DNA: TGTGCCAGCAGCGCCTGGGGCAGGGACCAAGAGACCCAGTACTTC.

This rearrangement joins TRBV27 to TRBJ2-3; no clear D. Between the trimmed V and J ends, which lost 4 bases and 0 bases, there was a span of 5 bases. From germline, CDR1 is MNHEY and CDR2 SMNVEV (reference sequence). This CDR3 comprises 13 residues. This CDR3 reads CASSYGSTDTQYF. The CDR3 nucleotides are TGTGCCAGCAGTTACGGTAGCACAGATACGCAGTATTTT.

J is TRBJ2-7 and V is TRBV9; tentative D call: TRBD1 (5 bases). There are 14 residues in the CDR3. V lost 0 bases and J 3 bases, leaving 10 bases between the germline ends. CDR1 SGDLS and CDR2 YYNGEE come from the germline V gene. CDR3: CASSVAQGGYEQYF. DNA for the CDR3: TGTGCCAGCAGCGTAGCCCAGGGCGGCTACGAGCAGTACTTC.

V and J are TRBV5-1 and TRBJ2-7, with 14 bases that match TRBD2. Per germline, CDR1 SGHRS and CDR2 YFSETQ. Trimming took 4 bases from V and 4 from J; bases not matched to a gene: 1. This CDR3 is 14 amino acids long. In DNA, the CDR3 is TGCGCCAGCAGCGGGACTAGCGGGGGTTACGAGCAGTACTTC. Translation: CASSGTSGGYEQYF.

This clone has just a few counts. The chain employs TRBV27 and TRBJ1-1; TRBD1 is a possible D gene (5 bases). The CDR3 runs 13 residues. V gave up 7 bases and J gave up 1 base, with 10 bases separating them. Germline loops: CDR1 MNHEY, CDR2 SMNVEV (reference sequence). CDR3 coding DNA: TGTGCCAGCACCGGACACACGAACACTGAAGCTTTCTTT. Protein sequence: CASTGHTNTEAFF.

The chain couples TRBV27 to TRBJ2-7; TRBD1 agrees at 7 bases. CDR3 size: 13 residues. The J segment lost 1 base and the V segment lost 6 bases, leaving 3 bases of the junction unmatched. Germline CDR1 MNHEY, CDR2 SMNVEV (reference sequence). Written as DNA, the CDR3 is TGTGCCAGCAGCAGGGACAGATCCTACGAGCAGTACTTC. Its translation: CASSRDRSYEQYF.

In its sample, this clone was seen once. The chain has TRBV28 and TRBJ2-7, with 7 bases identical to TRBD1. After removal of 6 bases from V and 2 bases from J, the junction contained 10 bases not matched to a gene. Germline values: CDR1 MDHEN, CDR2 SYDVKM. The CDR3 loop spans 15 amino acids. The CDR3 sequence is CASRDPDRAPYEQYF. Written as DNA, the CDR3 is TGTGCCAGCAGGGATCCCGACAGGGCGCCCTACGAGCAGTACTTC.

The chain employs TRBV6-5 and TRBJ2-7, with TRBD1 as a possible D gene (6 bases). Deletions cut 2 bases from V and 5 bases from J, with 16 bases between. Germline CDR1 is MNHEY and CDR2 is SVGAGI. The CDR3 runs to 15 residues. This chain's CDR3 is CASSYGIDRKDEQYF. The CDR3 nucleotides read TGTGCCAGCAGTTACGGAATCGACAGGAAGGACGAGCAGTACTTC.

This chain connects TRBV19 to TRBJ2-3; D possibly corresponds to TRBD1 (5 bases). The length of the CDR3 is 13 residues. Looked up from germline, CDR1 is LNHDA and CDR2 is SQIVND (reference sequence). Trimming left V 7 bases short and J 1 base short, with 9 bases between. The CDR3, as DNA: TGTGCCAGTATTGGGGCGGGCACAGATACGCAGTATTTT. This encodes CASIGAGTDTQYF.